A single sample gave rise to the 4 T cell receptor beta chains below, sequenced in a study of T cells in Graves' hyperthyroidism and ophthalmopathy. The CDR3 regions of TCR beta were amplified from RNA transcripts. Initially, a first-round RT-PCR of the TCR CDR3 employed the HTBI primer set. TCRdb reprocessed the multiplex PCR reads via MiXCR and lists one record per CDR3 protein. The sample has more than 300,000 distinct CDR3 sequences, less than 20% seen once; the top ten hold 35% to 50%. Material: blood. Source of these receptors: a man between 18 and 35 years old with Graves' ophthalmopathy.

This clonotype was observed many times. The chain couples TRBV12-3 or TRBV12-4 to TRBJ1-2; perhaps TRBD1 as D (6 bases). Trimming took off 7 bases at V and 8 bases at J, with 23 bases between the two ends. There are 15 residues in the CDR3. CDR3 DNA: TGTGCCAGCAACTCTCCCGGGACACCAAATAAGGGCTACACCTTC. Translating it yields CASNSPGTPNKGYTF.

This clonotype was seen only a few times. CDR3 residues: CASSPPDRGSDEQYF. The DNA of the CDR3 is TGTGCCAGCAGCCCGCCGGACAGGGGGTCCGACGAGCAGTACTTC. This rearrangement joins TRBV5-6 to TRBJ2-7, with 10 bases matching TRBD1. Unmatched junction bases numbered 9, after V lost 4 bases and J lost 5 bases. CDR1 and CDR2 from the germline V gene are SGHDT and YYEEEE. The CDR3 length is 15 residues.

At least ten counts were recorded for this clonotype. One junction end disagrees with the germline gene, perhaps due to a read error. This chain joins TRBV7-9 and TRBJ2-7; D is undetermined. This CDR3 region has 12 residues. The germline CDR1 and CDR2 sequences are SEHNR and FQNEAQ (reference sequence). In DNA form, the CDR3 reads TGCGCCAGCAGCTTGGTACCGTACGAGCAGTACTTC. Translating it yields CASSLVPYEQYF. The whole variable domain, remainder taken from reference TRBV7-9 and TRBJ2-7, is DTGVSQNPRHKITKRGQNVTFRCDPISEHNRLYWYRQTLGQGPEFLTYFQNEAQLEKSRLLSDRFSAERPKGSFSTLEIQRTEQGDSAMYLCASSLVPYEQYFGPGTRLTVT.

The chain links TRBV7-2 to TRBJ1-5; 10 positions agree with TRBD1. With 3 bases clipped from V and 9 bases from J, the junction kept 8 bases outside the gene matches. Germline loops: CDR1 SGHTA, CDR2 FQGNSA. The CDR3 contains 15 residues. In DNA form, the CDR3 reads TGTGCCAGCAGCTTGGGGGACAGGGGCAGTGGGCCCCAGCATTTT. This codes for CASSLGDRGSGPQHF.